One sample yielded the 24 T cell receptor beta chains listed below, sequenced in a study of blood T cell repertoires in COVID-19. Some clones are missing from TCRdb's copy, which holds only in-frame ones; the method was immunoSEQ multiplex PCR. The sample contains 100,000 to 150,000 clones, approximately 86% of which appear only once. The sample comprised peripheral blood. The receptors derive from a woman in her fifties or sixties with active or convalescent COVID-19.

The gene calls are TRBV27 and TRBJ1-1, with a possible D match to TRBD1 (6 bases). The CDR3 loop spans 15 amino acids. V lost 1 base to trimming and J lost 1 base, with 10 bases between them. From germline, CDR1 is MNHEY and CDR2 SMNVEV (reference sequence). Written as DNA, the CDR3 is TGTGCCAGCAGTTTATGGGGGGGCTCGAACACTGAAGCTTTCTTT. It encodes CASSLWGGSNTEAFF.

The genes are TRBV15 and TRBJ2-1; perhaps TRBD2 as D (5 bases). The CDR3 runs to 13 residues. The germline V and J ends were trimmed by 1 base and 10 bases, with 11 bases remaining between them. Germline loops: CDR1 LNHNV, CDR2 YYDKDF (reference sequence). The CDR3 DNA is TGTGCCACCAGCAGAGGGGCCGGGATGGAGCAGTTCTTC. This encodes CATSRGAGMEQFF.

V gene TRBV27 combines with J gene TRBJ2-2; D remains unclear. Germline V gene lookup returns CDR1 MNHEY and CDR2 SMNVEV (reference sequence). Trimming shortened V by 0 bases and J by 3 bases, and 8 bases separated the two germline ends. This CDR3 region has 15 residues. CDR3 sequence (DNA): TGTGCCAGCAGTTTATCCTCTTATTACACCGGGGAGCTGTTTTTT. Translating it yields CASSLSSYYTGELFF.

The J gene is TRBJ1-1, the V gene TRBV27; D is perhaps TRBD1 (5 bases). This CDR3 region has 14 residues. Germline V CDR1 and CDR2: MNHEY, SMNVEV (reference sequence). Trimming shortened V by 5 bases and J by 8 bases, and 18 bases separated the two germline ends. CDR3 region: CASSEESGLGEAFF. The CDR3 coding sequence is TGTGCCAGCAGTGAGGAGTCAGGGCTCGGCGAAGCTTTCTTT.

This sequence joins TRBV9 and TRBJ1-5; 8 bases are shared with TRBD1. V gave up 0 bases and J gave up 6 bases; unmatched junction bases: 5. CDR1 is SGDLS, CDR2 YYNGEE, per germline. The CDR3 totals 15 residues. The CDR3 spells CASSVGPDRGQPQHF. In DNA form, the CDR3 reads TGTGCCAGCAGCGTAGGCCCCGACAGGGGTCAGCCCCAGCATTTT.

The chain recombines TRBV28 with TRBJ2-3; TRBD2 agrees at 10 bases. The germline gives CDR1 MDHEN, CDR2 SYDVKM. V lost 8 bases and J lost 1; bases outside the gene matches: 9. The CDR3 has 16 amino acids. CDR3 residues: CASGLADRSGTDTQYF. As DNA, the CDR3 is TGTGCCAGCGGACTAGCGGACCGCTCGGGCACAGATACGCAGTATTTT.

The V and J genes are TRBV30 and TRBJ1-2; D call uncertain. The CDR3 totals 11 residues. The V and J ends lost 7 bases and 8 bases respectively, with 14 bases between them. The germline V gene encodes CDR1 GTSNPN and CDR2 SVGIG (reference sequence). The CDR3 reads CASLRVTGYTF. CDR3 in DNA: TGTGCCTCGTTGAGGGTTACGGGCTACACCTTC.

The rearrangement uses TRBV7-2 and TRBJ1-6; TRBD1 aligns across 7 bases. The V gene end was trimmed by 0 bases and the J gene end by 7 bases; junction bases not matched to a gene: 3. Germline loops: CDR1 SGHTA, CDR2 FQGNSA. The CDR3 has 15 residues. The CDR3 DNA is TGTGCCAGCAGCTTAGCCGAGACAGGGAATTCACCCCTCCACTTT. It yields the protein CASSLAETGNSPLHF.

The chain combines TRBV4-2 with TRBJ1-1; D possibly corresponds to TRBD1 (5 bases). V lost 1 base to trimming and J lost 1 base, with 10 bases between them. Germline CDR1 LGHNA, CDR2 YNFKEQ. CDR3 length equals 15 residues. CDR3 in DNA: TGTGCCAGCAGCCAAGTTACAGGACCGAACACTGAAGCTTTCTTT. This translates into CASSQVTGPNTEAFF.

This clone was seen more than once but under ten times. The gene calls are TRBV7-7 and TRBJ1-6; D may be TRBD1 (5 bases). This CDR3 has 15 residues. Deletions cut 11 bases from V and 7 bases from J, with 21 bases between. Per the germline V gene, CDR1 is SSHAT and CDR2 is FNYEAQ (reference sequence). CDR3 region: CAVLHRIFRNSPLHF. The CDR3 DNA is TGTGCCGTTTTACACAGGATTTTTCGAAATTCACCCCTCCACTTT.

The count of this clone is one. This sequence joins TRBV18 and TRBJ2-4; D not certain. The germline gives CDR1 KGHSH, CDR2 LQKENI. Deletions cut 3 bases from V and 1 base from J, with 13 bases between. This CDR3 is 16 amino acids long. The CDR3: CASSPDQTGAKNIQYF. The CDR3 region has the DNA TGTGCCAGCTCACCCGACCAGACTGGGGCCAAAAACATTCAGTACTTC. The whole variable domain, filled in from reference TRBV18 and TRBJ2-4, reads NAGVMQNPRHLVRRRGQEARLRCSPMKGHSHVYWYRQLPEEGLKFMVYLQKENIIDESGMPKERFSAEFPKEGPSILRIQQVVRGDSAAYFCASSPDQTGAKNIQYFGAGTRLSVL.

The rearrangement joins TRBV28 to TRBJ2-2; TRBD1 might be the D (6 bases). Germline assignment: CDR1 MDHEN and CDR2 SYDVKM. The CDR3 covers 15 residues. V gave up 5 bases and J gave up 4 bases, with 14 bases separating them. CDR3 amino acids: CASSTKRTVTGELFF. As DNA, the CDR3 is TGTGCCAGCAGTACGAAAAGGACAGTCACCGGGGAGCTGTTTTTT.

This clone appeared a single time. V usage is TRBV6-2 or TRBV6-3 and J usage is TRBJ2-5; 7 bases match TRBD1. The trim removed 5 bases at V and 9 bases at J, leaving 9 bases unmatched. This CDR3 region has 13 residues. Germline loops: CDR1 MNHEY, CDR2 SVGEGT. The chain's CDR3 is CASSEIRQGPQYF. The CDR3, as DNA: TGTGCCAGCAGTGAGATCCGACAGGGCCCCCAGTACTTC.

V gene TRBV10-3 combines with J gene TRBJ2-7, with D tentatively TRBD2 (5 bases). The CDR3 totals 14 residues. V lost 4 bases and J lost 1, with 11 bases in between. CDR1 is ENHRY, CDR2 SYGVKD, per germline. CDR3 amino acids: CAISGSGRSYEQYF. DNA of the CDR3: TGTGCCATCAGTGGGAGCGGTCGTTCCTACGAGCAGTACTTC.

The V gene is TRBV24-1, the J gene TRBJ1-2; no firm D call. Germline V gene sequence: CDR1 KGHDR, CDR2 SFDVKD. V lost 4 bases and J lost 6, with 11 bases in between. This CDR3 has 13 residues. CDR3 sequence reads: CATSEPGVDGYTF. The CDR3 region has the DNA TGTGCCACCAGTGAACCGGGAGTGGATGGCTACACCTTC.

Remarks on this clone: Other DNA sequences in the same sample also yield this CDR3. The CDR3 DNA sequence: TGCGCCAGCAGCTTGGGACAGGGCTCCTACAATGAGCAGTTCTTC. This gives the protein CASSLGQGSYNEQFF. This chain links TRBV5-1 with TRBJ2-1, with 7 bases matching TRBD1. This CDR3 spans 15 amino acids. CDR1 is SGHRS and CDR2 is YFSETQ in the germline V gene. V lost 0 bases and J lost 0; bases outside the gene matches: 0.

The chain combines TRBV6-5 with TRBJ1-1; weak D call: TRBD1 (6 bases). CDR3 length equals 15 residues. Trimming removed 5 bases at V and 5 bases at J, with 18 bases between. From germline, CDR1 is MNHEY and CDR2 SVGAGI. As DNA, the CDR3 is TGTGCCAGCAGTAAGCAGGGGTCCGTTGGTACTGAAGCTTTCTTT. Amino acid sequence: CASSKQGSVGTEAFF.

This clone was detected only a few times. DNA for the CDR3: TGTGCCTGGAGTGTACTAGCGGGAGCCGAGCAGTACTTC. It is translated as CAWSVLAGAEQYF. The rearrangement uses TRBV30 and TRBJ2-7, with 11 nucleotides matching TRBD2. The CDR3 has 13 amino acids. Unmatched junction bases numbered 1, after V lost 0 bases and J lost 6 bases. The V gene's germline CDR1 is GTSNPN and CDR2 SVGIG (reference sequence). Combining the CDR3 with reference TRBV30 and TRBJ2-7 gives the whole variable domain SQTIHQWPATLVQPVGSPLSLECTVEGTSNPNLYWYRQAAGRGLQLLFYSVGIGQISSEVPQNLSASRPQDRQFILSSKKLLLSDSGFYLCAWSVLAGAEQYFGPGTRLTVT.

The chain couples TRBV21-1 to TRBJ1-2; the table names TRBD1, a call not compared with the DNA. TRBV21-1 is reported as a pseudogene. The CDR3 runs to 19 residues. The chain's CDR3 is CASSKWLWQGPHPLYGYTF. For the CDR3, the DNA is TGTGCCAGCAGCAAATGGTTATGGCAGGGGCCGCACCCACTATATGGCTACACCTTC.

The chain is built from TRBV15 and TRBJ1-4; the D gene is possibly TRBD1 (6 bases). CDR3 length equals 18 residues. CDR1 LNHNV and CDR2 YYDKDF come from the germline V gene (reference sequence). V shed 2 bases and J shed 3 bases, with 19 bases lying between them. This chain's CDR3 is CATSRRWTEGLSNEKLFF. In nucleotides, the CDR3 is TGTGCCACCAGCAGACGATGGACAGAAGGATTGTCTAATGAAAAACTGTTTTTT.

The genes are TRBV6-2 or TRBV6-3 and TRBJ2-7; D remains unclear. Germline V gene sequence: CDR1 MNHEY, CDR2 SVGEGT. Trimming took off 1 base at V and 2 bases at J, with 9 bases between the two ends. The CDR3 totals 14 residues. The CDR3 loop reads CASSYLRSAYEQYF. The CDR3 region has the DNA TGTGCCAGCAGTTACTTGAGGTCCGCCTACGAGCAGTACTTC.

This clone appeared once. V gene TRBV6-2 or TRBV6-3 combines with J gene TRBJ2-1, with D possibly matching TRBD2 (6 bases). The germline CDR1 and CDR2 sequences are MNHEY and SVGEGT. V lost 6 bases to trimming and J lost 7 bases, with 19 bases between them. This CDR3 is built from 15 residues. CDR3 amino acids: CASSWRDGLRNEQFF. The CDR3 nucleotides are TGTGCCAGCAGCTGGAGGGACGGCTTACGGAATGAGCAGTTCTTC.

In its sample, this clone was seen many times. The chain uses TRBV19 and TRBJ1-1, with 8 bases fitting TRBD1. V gave up 4 bases and J gave up 6 bases; unmatched junction bases: 1. CDR1 LNHDA and CDR2 SQIVND come from the germline V gene (reference sequence). The CDR3 spans 12 residues. CDR3 in DNA: TGTGCCAGTAGTACGACAGGGGCTGAAGCTTTCTTT. Its translation: CASSTTGAEAFF.

This clone occurred once. J is TRBJ2-6 and V is TRBV28; unclear D gene. CDR1 is MDHEN and CDR2 is SYDVKM in the germline V gene. This CDR3 comprises 14 residues. V lost 6 bases and J lost 0, with 6 bases in between. The CDR3 protein is CASSTNSGANVLTF. The CDR3 DNA reads as TGTGCCAGCAGCACTAACTCTGGGGCCAACGTCCTGACTTTC.